This TCR beta chain is drawn from a study of beta chain features in type 1 diabetes (dated by TCRdb to 2017 to 2018). Turning to the overall study: Mean age, gender distribution, total cell number and subset yield did not differ between patients and healthy donors. A total of 85 million to 140 million sorted cells were examined across all samples, and a strong correlation was observed between cell number per subset and RNA yield. The study compared the TCRB repertoires of sorted circulating CD4+ T cell subsets in recently diagnosed type 1 diabetes patients with those in matched healthy donors. Naive and central memory subsets were obtained from all 28 donors, but regulatory and stem cell-like memory subsets were isolated from only 8 patients and 8 healthy donors. On the study overall, not on this receptor specifically: Type 1 diabetes patients showed a moderate but significant shortening of TCRB CDR3 length in all four CD4+ subsets. PCR might favor shorter templates, but patient and control samples were amplified and corrected together, so any skew would affect both groups equally. Naive, central memory and regulatory TCRB repertoires appeared more similar among patients than among healthy donors. Because cDNA was sequenced instead of genomic DNA, activated cells with high expression could be over-represented, although the groups did not differ in activation or CD3 levels. Because the HLA sub-analyses included only small numbers of individuals, any influence of HLA type on TCRB rearrangement was left unresolved. Patients with type 1 diabetes made fewer insertions and deleted more nucleotides at VDJ recombination sites, implying thymic rearrangement abnormalities.

The entire amount of isolated RNA was reverse transcribed using the High Capacity cDNA Reverse Transcription Kit, so the sequenced TCRB transcripts were expressed ones. Naive, central memory and regulatory T cell samples underwent deep immunoSEQ sequencing, averaging about 3.57 million total reads per sample. Sorted cells were lysed in RLT buffer, and RNA was extracted using DNase-treated RNeasy Micro or Mini kits according to cell number. Each cell subset was processed on its own to prevent cross-contamination, while patient and healthy donor samples were processed together. The immunoSEQ multiplex PCR was used to amplify TCRB sequences from cDNA, generating 87-bp fragments that spanned the CDR3 region. Sequencing of the amplicons was performed on the Illumina HiSeq platform. The original methods were these. Synthetic template baselines were used to correct PCR bias computationally, reads within Hamming distance 2 were collapsed together, and singletons that could not be merged were discarded. Reads were aligned against IMGT so that V, D and J genes, CDR3 length and insertions or deletions at six rearrangement sites could be assigned. Within each subset, clonotype counts were normalized to the number of sorted cells before true diversity and Gini coefficients were calculated with the tcR R package. Repertoire sharing was quantified using the overlap coefficient calculated on TCRB nucleotide sequences. Out-of-frame TCRB sequences from naive cells were analyzed to stand in for the pre-selection repertoire. TCRdb took over this immuneACCESS table, retaining in-frame rearrangements with V and J assigned. Such tables are incomplete; in checked studies, under half of the missing clones stem from an unresolved V gene, and the remainder is unexplained. The DNA was the basis for D and trimming; V, J and clone size are from that table. Here the sample has roughly 240,000 clones; 68% occur a single time. Of the sample, around 0.05% falls within the top ten clones.

As concerns this clone: It lacks a known antigen. No much larger clone is present one base from it, and per-base qualities are unavailable.

A single peripheral blood draw of about 116 mL on average was collected from each donor into heparinised tubes. A BD FACSAria II was used to sort naive, central memory, regulatory and stem cell-like memory CD4+ T cells with a panel that included CD45RO, CCR7, CD25, CD127, CD95 and CD27. Purity was above 95% for every sorted population. PBMCs were isolated immediately by Lymphoprep density gradient centrifugation and stained directly without culture. To minimize batch effects, samples were stained and sorted in pairs, one healthy donor with one patient per experiment. There are 12 amino acids in the CDR3, from cysteine to phenylalanine inclusive. CDR3 DNA is the only sequence kept; it has 36 bases, read in frame from the first base. The V and J ends are trimmed by 8 bases and 6 bases, leaving 14 bases between them. CDR1 SNHLY and CDR2 FYNNEI are derived from the germline V gene.

The TCR comes from a man aged 25 to 45 in good health. The sequence links TRBV2 to TRBJ2-7; no confident D gene assignment can be made. Sequencing used naive CD4+ T cells from blood. Sample cell subset or site, as interpreted from the label and publication: true naive CD4+ T cells. The CDR3 region has the sequence CASYDFPGEQYF. The DNA sequence is as follows: TGTGCCAGCTACGACTTCCCAGGCGAGCAGTACTTC. With the portions outside the CDR3 filled from the reference TRBV2 and TRBJ2-7 genes, the complete variable region becomes EPEVTQTPSHQVTQMGQEVILRCVPISNHLYFYWYRQILGQKVEFLVSFYNNEISEKSEIFDDQFSVERPDGSNFTLKIRSTKLEDSAMYFCASYDFPGEQYFGPGTRLTVT.